The 7 T cell receptor beta chains listed next were all sequenced from one sample in a study of blood T cell repertoires in COVID-19. Data came from immunoSEQ multiplex PCR; TCRdb stores just in-frame clones and leaves some out. The sample holds roughly 150,000 clones; around 90% are singletons and the top ten take 2% to 3%. The source material was peripheral blood. All receptors derive from a woman of 80 years or more with COVID-19, enrolled during active disease.

This clone has only one observation. The CDR3 spells CASNNRPGQGGTEAFF. The DNA for the CDR3 is TGTGCCAGCAATAACCGCCCCGGACAGGGGGGCACTGAAGCTTTCTTT. The chain uses TRBV2 and TRBJ1-1, with TRBD1 identical over 10 bases. J was trimmed by 4 bases and V by 7 bases; bases with no gene match: 12. The CDR3 loop spans 16 amino acids. Looked up from germline, CDR1 is SNHLY and CDR2 is FYNNEI.

The chain is built from TRBV19 and TRBJ1-2; D is perhaps TRBD1 (6 bases). The V and J ends lost 7 bases and 6 bases respectively, with 24 bases between them. This CDR3 is 16 amino acids long. Germline assignment: CDR1 LNHDA and CDR2 SQIVND (reference sequence). The CDR3 sequence: CASTRSAGTKRDGYTF. The CDR3 DNA reads TGTGCCAGTACCAGATCAGCCGGGACAAAAAGGGATGGCTACACCTTC.

The chain combines TRBV28 with TRBJ1-4; 8 bases align to TRBD1. Germline CDR1 MDHEN, CDR2 SYDVKM. Trimming took 2 bases from V and 5 from J; bases not matched to a gene: 4. CDR3 length equals 15 residues. The CDR3 here is CASSLQGAQNEKLFF. CDR3 nucleotides: TGTGCCAGCAGTTTACAGGGGGCACAAAATGAAAAACTGTTTTTT.

V gene TRBV3-1 (or the pseudogene TRBV3-2) combines with J gene TRBJ2-7; 10 nucleotides align to TRBD1. The CDR3 runs 14 residues. V trimming: 5 bases; J trimming: 3 bases; junction bases outside the gene matches: 4. Germline-derived CDR1 and CDR2 are LGHDT and YNNKEL (reference sequence). CDR3 coding DNA: TGTGCCAGCAGCAACCGGGACAGGGGCTACGAGCAGTACTTC. It is translated as CASSNRDRGYEQYF.

The chain recombines TRBV21-1 with TRBJ2-7; the table's D gene call, TRBD1, was not cross checked with the DNA. TRBV21-1 has pseudogene status. This CDR3 region has 16 residues. CDR3 amino acids: CASSIGVRQVPYEQYF. The CDR3 DNA is TGTGCCAGCAGCATAGGTGTGCGACAGGTTCCCTACGAGCAGTACTTC.

J is TRBJ2-1 and V is TRBV6-5, with TRBD2 matching over 9 bases. V lost 2 bases and J lost 9; bases outside the gene matches: 5. The CDR3 runs to 14 residues. The germline gives CDR1 MNHEY, CDR2 SVGAGI. The CDR3 bases are TGTGCCAGCAGTTACGGCGGGAGGGCCGGTGAGCAGTTCTTC. It specifies CASSYGGRAGEQFF.

This clone was detected ten times or more. V usage is TRBV4-2 and J usage is TRBJ1-4; 7 bases map to TRBD1. Looked up from germline, CDR1 is LGHNA and CDR2 is YNFKEQ. J was trimmed by 6 bases and V by 0 bases; bases with no gene match: 7. CDR3 length equals 16 residues. The CDR3 sequence: CASSQEIKGQDEKLFF. As DNA, the CDR3 is TGTGCCAGCAGCCAAGAAATAAAAGGACAGGATGAAAAACTGTTTTTT.